This T cell receptor beta chain was retrieved from a study of lymphopenia after photon versus proton radiotherapy. The data were produced by immunoSEQ multiplex PCR, yet TCRdb's version contains in-frame clones alone and is incomplete. The table records roughly 150,000 clones, 70% to 90% of them present only once. V gave up 10 bases and J gave up 0 bases, with 19 bases separating them. CDR3 size: 15 residues. CDR1 and CDR2 (germline): WNHNN, SYGVQD (reference sequence). The J gene is TRBJ2-7, the V gene TRBV10-1; D possibly corresponds to TRBD2 (6 bases). Material: peripheral blood, obtained from a patient treated with photon-based radiotherapy. The clonotype was recovered from a man aged 50 to 60 with gastric cancer. CDR3 amino acids: CATRPTAGSSYEQYF. CDR3 DNA: TGCGCCACCCGTCCGACGGCGGGGAGCTCCTACGAGCAGTACTTC.